These 3 T cell receptor beta chains were all obtained from the same sample, sequenced in a study of molecular identifiers for immune sequencing clone quantification. TCRdb ran MiXCR on the PCR reads and lists one entry per CDR3 protein. The sample yields about 63,000 distinct CDR3 sequences, about 19% seen once. The specimen was naive CD8+ T cells from blood, with Jurkat cell RNA spiked in. The subset denotes: FACS-sorted CD8+CD4-CCR7+CD45RA+ naive T cells. Every receptor here comes from a human donor in good health. Some libraries in this study had Jurkat cell RNA spiked in.

This clonotype was detected many times. The chain couples TRBV5-6 to TRBJ2-3; the D is unclear. The CDR3 runs 12 residues. Germline V CDR1 and CDR2: SGHDT, YYEEEE. V dropped 1 base and J dropped 6 bases, with 6 bases sitting between them. In DNA form, the CDR3 reads TGTGCCAGCAGCTTGATGACCGATACGCAGTATTTT. Encoded protein: CASSLMTDTQYF.

This clonotype was counted ten times or more. The chain's CDR3 is CSARLGSSYNEQFF. Here the CDR3 DNA reads TGCAGTGCTAGACTCGGAAGCTCCTACAATGAGCAGTTCTTC. V is TRBV20-1 and J is TRBJ2-1; the D is unclear. The ends were cut back, 2 bases at V and 0 bases at J, with 8 bases in the middle. The germline gives CDR1 DFQATT, CDR2 SNEGSKA (reference sequence). This CDR3 region has 14 residues.

In its sample, this clonotype was seen a few times. The gene calls are TRBV7-9 and TRBJ2-7; D possibly corresponds to TRBD2 (5 bases). V lost 4 bases to trimming and J lost 2 bases, with 9 bases between them. The V gene's germline CDR1 is SEHNR and CDR2 FQNEAQ (reference sequence). The CDR3 runs to 13 residues. CDR3 loop: CASSSSSAYEQYF. The DNA for the CDR3 is TGTGCCAGCAGCTCCAGTAGCGCCTACGAGCAGTACTTC.